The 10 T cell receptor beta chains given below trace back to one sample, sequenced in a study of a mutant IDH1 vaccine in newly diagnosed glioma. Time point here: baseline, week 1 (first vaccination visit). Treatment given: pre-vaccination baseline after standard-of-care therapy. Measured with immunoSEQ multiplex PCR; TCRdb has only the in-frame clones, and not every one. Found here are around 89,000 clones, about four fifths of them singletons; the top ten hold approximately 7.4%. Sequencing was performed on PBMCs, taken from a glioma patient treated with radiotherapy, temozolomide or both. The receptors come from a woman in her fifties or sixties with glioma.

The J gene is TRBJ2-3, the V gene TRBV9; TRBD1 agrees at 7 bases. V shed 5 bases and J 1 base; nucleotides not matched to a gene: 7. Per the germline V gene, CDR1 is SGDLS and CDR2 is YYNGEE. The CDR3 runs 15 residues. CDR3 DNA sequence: TGTGCCAGCAGACAAACAGGGGCCCGCACAGATACGCAGTATTTT. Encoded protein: CASRQTGARTDTQYF.

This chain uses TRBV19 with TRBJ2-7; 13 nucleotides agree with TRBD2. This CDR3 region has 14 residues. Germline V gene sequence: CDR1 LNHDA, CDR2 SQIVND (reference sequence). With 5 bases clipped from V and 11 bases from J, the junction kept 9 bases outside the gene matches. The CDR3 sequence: CASSGGLAGAGEYF. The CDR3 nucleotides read TGTGCCAGTAGTGGCGGACTAGCGGGGGCCGGGGAGTACTTC.

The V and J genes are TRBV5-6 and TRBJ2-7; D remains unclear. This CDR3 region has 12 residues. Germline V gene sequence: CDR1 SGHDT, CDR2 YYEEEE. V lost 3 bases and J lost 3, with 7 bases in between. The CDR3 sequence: CASSSWGYEQYF. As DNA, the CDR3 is TGTGCCAGCAGCTCGTGGGGCTACGAGCAGTACTTC.

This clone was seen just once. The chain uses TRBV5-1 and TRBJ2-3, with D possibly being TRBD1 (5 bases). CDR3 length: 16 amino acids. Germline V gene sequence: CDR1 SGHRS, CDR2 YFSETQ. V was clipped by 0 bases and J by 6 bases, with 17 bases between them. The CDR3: CASSLASTGPTDTQYF. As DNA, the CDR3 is TGCGCCAGCAGCTTGGCCTCCACAGGACCCACGGATACGCAGTATTTT.

DNA of the CDR3: TGTGCCAGCAGGTTCCAGGGAGTCTTTTCACCCCTCCACTTT. This encodes CASRFQGVFSPLHF. The rearrangement joins TRBV7-9 to TRBJ1-6; TRBD1 is a possible D gene (5 bases). Trimming pared 6 bases from V and 9 bases from J, leaving 15 bases between. Germline V gene sequence: CDR1 SEHNR, CDR2 FQNEAQ (reference sequence). The CDR3 has 14 residues. Full variable domain (missing parts from reference TRBV7-9 and TRBJ1-6): DTGVSQNPRHKITKRGQNVTFRCDPISEHNRLYWYRQTLGQGPEFLTYFQNEAQLEKSRLLSDRFSAERPKGSFSTLEIQRTEQGDSAMYLCASRFQGVFSPLHFGNGTRLTVT.

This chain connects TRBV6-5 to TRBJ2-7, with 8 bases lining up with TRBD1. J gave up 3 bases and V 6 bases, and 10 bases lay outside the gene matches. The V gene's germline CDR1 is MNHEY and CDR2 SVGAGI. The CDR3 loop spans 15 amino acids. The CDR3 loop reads CASSAPGQDYYEQYF. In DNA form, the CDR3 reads TGTGCCAGCAGCGCACCGGGACAGGATTACTACGAGCAGTACTTC.

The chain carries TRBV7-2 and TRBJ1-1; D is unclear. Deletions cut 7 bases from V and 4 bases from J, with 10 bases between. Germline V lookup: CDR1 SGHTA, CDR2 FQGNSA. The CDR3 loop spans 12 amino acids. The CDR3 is CASTRRGTEAFF. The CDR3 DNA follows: TGTGCCAGCACCCGTCGGGGCACTGAAGCTTTCTTT.

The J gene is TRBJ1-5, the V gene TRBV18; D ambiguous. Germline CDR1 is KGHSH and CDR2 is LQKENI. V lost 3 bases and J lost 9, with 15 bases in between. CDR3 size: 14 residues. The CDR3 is CASSPTRFRGPQHF. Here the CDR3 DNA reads TGTGCCAGCTCACCCACCCGATTCCGTGGGCCCCAGCATTTT.

The CDR3 DNA reads as TGCGCCAGCAGCCGTACAGGGGCTACCTACAATGAGCAGTTCTTC. Translated: CASSRTGATYNEQFF. V usage is TRBV5-1 and J usage is TRBJ2-1, with TRBD1 identical over 7 bases. CDR1 SGHRS and CDR2 YFSETQ come from the germline V gene. This CDR3 contains 15 residues. J gave up 2 bases and V 4 bases, and 6 bases lay outside the gene matches.

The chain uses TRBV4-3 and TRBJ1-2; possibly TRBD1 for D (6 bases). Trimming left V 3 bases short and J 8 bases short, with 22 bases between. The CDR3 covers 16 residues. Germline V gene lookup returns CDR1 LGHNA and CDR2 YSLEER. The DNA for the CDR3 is TGCGCCAGCAGCCACCCTGAACCGGACAGCGTCTTGGGCTACACCTTC. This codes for CASSHPEPDSVLGYTF.